This T cell receptor (beta chain) is from a study of cytomegalovirus exposure and HLA in healthy donors. This clone was picked up one time. Its antigen is unidentified. Study findings and constraints: By HLA locus, TCR association rates varied in a later analysis, with DRB1 showing the most and HLA-C the fewest. For most TCR sequences rarity was the rule, although some public TCRs occurred in many donors. Within an earlier analysis, most TCR beta V segments proved productive either about 90% or about 30% of the time.

The PCR used 60 Vbeta and 13 Jbeta primers. The assay was immunoSEQ multiplex PCR, and TCRdb's table has in-frame clones only and misses some. The sample carries about 170,000 clones, 65% to 85% recorded once. This CDR3 has 13 amino acids. Trimming shortened V by 10 bases and J by 2 bases, and 11 bases separated the two germline ends. Sequenced: PBMCs. This chain joins TRBV6-7 and TRBJ1-4; D is unresolved. TRBV6-7 counts as an open reading frame of uncertain function. This clonotype was obtained from a man aged 35-49 years in good health and CMV-seropositive. As DNA, the CDR3 is TGTGCCAACGCGAGGTCGACTAATGAAAAACTGTTTTTT. As protein: CANARSTNEKLFF.